The 11 T cell receptor beta chains reported below all come from one sample, sequenced in a study of blood T cells in healthy people across ages. For the second PCR, which ran for 7 to 11 cycles, a sample-barcoded 5' primer and a J-beta primer mix were used. TCRdb ran MiXCR on the 5' RACE reads and lists one entry per CDR3 protein. The table records some 550,000 distinct CDR3 sequences, 40% to 50% of them present only once. Sequenced: blood. The receptors here all came from an elderly man in good health.

The rearrangement links TRBV30 to TRBJ2-3; tentatively, D is TRBD1 (5 bases). Trimming stripped 8 bases from V and 4 bases from J, with 16 bases between. CDR1 is GTSNPN, CDR2 SVGIG, per germline (reference sequence). The CDR3 totals 13 residues. The CDR3 reads CAVKGNTADTQYF. For the CDR3, the DNA is TGTGCCGTGAAGGGGAATACGGCAGATACGCAGTATTTT.

The table lists this clonotype with a few counts. J is TRBJ1-5 and V is TRBV4-3; possibly TRBD1 for D (5 bases). The V gene's germline CDR1 is LGHNA and CDR2 YSLEER. V gave up 0 bases and J gave up 3 bases, with 9 bases separating them. The CDR3 runs to 15 residues. The CDR3 DNA sequence: TGCGCCAGCAGCCAAGAATTGACAGTCAATCAGCCCCAGCATTTT. Its translation is CASSQELTVNQPQHF.

The rearrangement links TRBV7-9 to TRBJ1-1, with D perhaps matching TRBD1 (6 bases). The V and J ends lost 3 bases and 3 bases respectively, with 14 bases between them. The CDR3 totals 15 residues. Germline V lookup: CDR1 SEHNR, CDR2 FQNEAQ (reference sequence). CDR3 in amino acids: CASSFVGGVDTEAFF. CDR3 coding DNA: TGTGCCAGCAGCTTTGTTGGGGGCGTCGACACTGAAGCTTTCTTT.

This clonotype was found a few times. This chain uses TRBV27 with TRBJ2-1; 7 bases line up with TRBD1. Germline values: CDR1 MNHEY, CDR2 SMNVEV (reference sequence). V gave up 7 bases and J gave up 7 bases; unmatched junction bases: 13. The CDR3 has 15 amino acids. The CDR3 reads CASISLGTVDNEQFF. The CDR3 DNA sequence: TGTGCCAGCATTAGTCTCGGGACAGTCGATAATGAGCAGTTCTTC.

This clonotype was detected a few times. The rearrangement links TRBV27 to TRBJ2-3; D ambiguous. Trimming shortened V by 4 bases and J by 0 bases, and 8 bases separated the two germline ends. This CDR3 spans 14 amino acids. Germline V lookup: CDR1 MNHEY, CDR2 SMNVEV (reference sequence). This CDR3 reads CASSYTRSTDTQYF. The CDR3 bases are TGTGCCAGCAGTTACACTCGGAGCACAGATACGCAGTATTTT.

This clonotype was counted only a few times. This chain connects TRBV24-1 to TRBJ2-5, with D perhaps matching TRBD1 (7 bases). V shed 7 bases and J shed 2 bases, with 19 bases lying between them. The length of the CDR3 is 16 residues. Germline V gives CDR1 KGHDR, CDR2 SFDVKD. CDR3 coding DNA: TGTGCCACCAGCCTCGGAGGGGACAGACAACAAGAGACCCAGTACTTC. This gives the protein CATSLGGDRQQETQYF.

The V and J genes are TRBV6-2 or TRBV6-3 and TRBJ2-1, with 11 bases matching TRBD2. The CDR3 contains 18 residues. Germline trimming cut 2 bases from V and 8 bases from J; bases unmatched to any gene: 14. Germline V gene lookup returns CDR1 MNHEY and CDR2 SVGEGT. The CDR3 coding sequence is TGTGCCAGCAGTTACACTACAGGGTCTAGCGGGAGGCTCTATGAGCAGTTCTTC. Its translation is CASSYTTGSSGRLYEQFF.

The CDR3 DNA reads TGTGCCAGCAGCAGGGACAGGGAGACCGGGGAGCTGTTTTTT. Translated, it gives CASSRDRETGELFF. The genes are TRBV2 and TRBJ2-2; TRBD1 matches at 9 bases. Germline V gene data show CDR1 as SNHLY and CDR2 as FYNNEI. J was trimmed by 5 bases and V by 6 bases; bases with no gene match: 4. The CDR3 contains 14 residues.

This sequence joins TRBV7-2 and TRBJ2-4, with 8 bases identical to TRBD1. Trimming took 5 bases from V and 7 from J; bases not matched to a gene: 1. The CDR3 has 12 residues. The germline V gene has CDR1 SGHTA and CDR2 FQGNSA. The CDR3 nucleotides are TGTGCCAGCAGCCGACAGGGGAACATTCAGTACTTC. It codes for CASSRQGNIQYF.

This clonotype was recorded once. The chain is built from TRBV25-1 and TRBJ2-7, with 10 bases identical to TRBD1. CDR1 MGHDK and CDR2 SYGVNS come from the germline V gene. The ends lost 6 bases at V and 0 bases at J; junction bases unmatched: 11. This CDR3 contains 17 residues. The DNA of the CDR3 is TGTGCCAGCAGCGATTCTACTCGACAGGGGGCCTCCTACGAGCAGTACTTC. Amino acid sequence: CASSDSTRQGASYEQYF.

This clonotype was picked up one time. The CDR3 DNA reads TGTGCCAGCAGTGAAGGCCCCGGGCAGTTCTTC. This sequence encodes CASSEGPGQFF. This chain uses TRBV2 with TRBJ2-1; the D is unclear. V lost 1 base and J 12 bases, leaving 7 bases between the germline ends. The CDR3 extends over 11 amino acids. Germline V gene data show CDR1 as SNHLY and CDR2 as FYNNEI.